This T cell receptor beta chain was obtained from a study of T cells in Graves' hyperthyroidism and ophthalmopathy. Study context: At the time of initial diagnosis and before any treatment, peripheral blood was collected.

The V gene end was trimmed by 5 bases and the J gene end by 6 bases; junction bases not matched to a gene: 6. The germline CDR1 and CDR2 sequences are SEHNR and FQNEAQ (reference sequence). This CDR3 has 15 residues. Study-wide results and caveats: Most clonotypes that expanded in the thyroid above 0.001 also showed up in blood.

Comments on this clonotype: The antigen remains undetermined.

RNA transcripts were the template for amplifying TCR beta CDR3 regions. When the TCR CDR3 underwent first-round RT-PCR, the HTBI primer set was used. TCRdb itself ran the multiplex PCR reads through MiXCR, one entry per CDR3 protein. The sample lists about 560,000 distinct CDR3 sequences, around 15% occurring once. V gene TRBV7-9 combines with J gene TRBJ2-1; 11 bases line up with TRBD2. Sample: blood. The TCR comes from a young woman with Graves' hyperthyroidism. The CDR3 spells CASSPRLAGTNEQFF. The CDR3 nucleotides read TGTGCCAGCAGCCCCCGACTAGCGGGAACCAATGAGCAGTTCTTC.